This TCR beta chain was sequenced during a study of blood T cell repertoires in COVID-19 (dated by TCRdb to the early 2020s). About the full investigation: Samples from collaborators originated in the United States, Italy and Spain and spanned both the acute and convalescent phases of COVID-19. The prospective study material was composed of cDNA or gDNA derived from T cells, B-cell-depleted T cells, or PBMCs. The repertoires were released in a freely available public database meant as a resource for research on the immune response to SARS-CoV-2. Samples were obtained from the ongoing ImmuneRACE study (first 160 participants) and from 1,254 subjects provided by 6 global collaborators. HLA class I and class II types, where available, came from metadata supplied by the sample provider rather than from assay-based typing. The dataset comprised deeply sampled blood TCRbeta repertoires from subjects exposed to, actively infected with, or recovered from COVID-19. Nearly every sample came with metadata listing a de-identified subject ID, COVID-19 status, age in years and sex.

The immunoSEQ Assay, a bias-controlled multiplex PCR, was used to amplify TCRbeta CDR3 regions from genomic DNA. The authors' analysis ran thus. The number of nucleated cells in each sample was estimated from the amplification of reference gene primers within the assay. Sequence reads were collapsed and filtered to measure the absolute abundance of every unique TCRbeta CDR3 rearrangement. For each sample, productive Simpson clonality was calculated as the square root of Simpson's diversity index across productive rearrangements. TCRdb took this table from immuneACCESS and kept in-frame rearrangements with V and J called. Such tables lack part of the clones; where checked against another copy, unresolved V genes explain under half of the gap, and the rest is unexplained. V, J and clone size were drawn from that table, and D and trimming were deduced from the DNA. Present in this sample are over 150,000 clones, about 85% of which were seen just once. Roughly 0.62% of the sample is held by the ten biggest clonotypes.

Taken from cysteine to phenylalanine, the CDR3 has 13 residues. Of all the DNA, just the CDR3 is kept, 39 bases in frame from base 1. V and J are truncated by 5 bases and 7 bases respectively, leaving an intervening sequence of 14 bases. Per the germline V gene (reference sequence), MNHEY is the CDR1 and SMNVEV is the CDR2. One collaborating source in Seattle enrolled patients during active infection and followed them longitudinally through the course of disease. Collaborating institutions collected whole blood in K2EDTA tubes following their own protocols. For TCRbeta analysis, collaborator samples were shipped as frozen whole blood, as isolated PBMCs, or as DNA extracted from either sample type. Overall study results and their limits: The quantity of clinical and demographic metadata differed by source and by participant and was supplied without curation.

This clone was seen more than once but under ten times. What antigen it recognizes has not been identified. The input lacks base qualities; no much larger clone sits a single base away. Sequencing input: peripheral blood. The sequence links TRBV27 to TRBJ1-1, with TRBD1 perhaps the D gene, on 5 matching bases. The clonotype was recovered from a man aged 60-69 years with COVID-19, enrolled during active disease. The DNA reads as follows: TGTGCCAGCAGTCCACCTAACAGGATTGAAGCTTTCTTT. It translates to CASSPPNRIEAFF.